A selection of T cell receptor beta chains follows, all from one sample in a study of blood T cell repertoires in COVID-19. Assay used: immunoSEQ multiplex PCR; TCRdb lists only in-frame clones, some missing. The data contain about 110,000 clones, 86% of them singletons. The sequenced sample was peripheral blood. The source is a man between 35 and 55 years old with acute or convalescent COVID-19. CDR3s include the opening cysteine and the closing phenylalanine or tryptophan.

V	CDR3
TRBV7-3	CASSREGATGELFF
TRBV18	CASSLSGRYEQYF
TRBV3-1/TRBV3-2	CASSLDWGVVPGELFF
TRBV10-3	CAISESRGATTDTQYF
TRBV6-2/TRBV6-3	CASSLPLAGVSNEQFF
TRBV3-1/TRBV3-2	CASSQVQNSPLHF
TRBV5-1	CASSAGGDRDYNSPLHF
TRBV5-4	CASRQDQGDGNTIYF
TRBV5-1	CASSLGRGANEQFF
TRBV5-1	CASSSLPTGADTQYF
TRBV30	CAWETGTNLGHEQFF
TRBV10-2	CASRPRQDLGSTEAFF
TRBV3-1/TRBV3-2	CASALDGLAGEEKTQYF
TRBV3-1/TRBV3-2	CASSHAGAGYGYTF
TRBV5-4	CASSFSGGFYGYTF
TRBV4-1	CASSHTKRANTEAFF
TRBV5-1	CASSLGQGGFYEQYF
TRBV10-1	CASLLLWTTDNQPQHF